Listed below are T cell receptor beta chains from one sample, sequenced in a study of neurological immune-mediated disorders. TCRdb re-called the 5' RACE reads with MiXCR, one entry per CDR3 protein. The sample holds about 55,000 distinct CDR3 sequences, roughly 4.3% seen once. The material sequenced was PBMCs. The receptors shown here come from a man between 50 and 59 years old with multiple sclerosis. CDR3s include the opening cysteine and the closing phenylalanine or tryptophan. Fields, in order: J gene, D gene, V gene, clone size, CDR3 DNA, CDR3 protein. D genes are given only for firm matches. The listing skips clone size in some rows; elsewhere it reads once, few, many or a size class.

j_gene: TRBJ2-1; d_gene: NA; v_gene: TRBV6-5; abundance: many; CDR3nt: TGTGCCAGCAGTTACTCGAAATTAGTCATGGGGGTTGGTGAGCAGTTCTTC; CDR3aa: CASSYSKLVMGVGEQFF
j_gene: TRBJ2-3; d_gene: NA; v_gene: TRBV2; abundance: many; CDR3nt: TGTGCCAGCAGTGACTGGGGGGTCTCTGAGTATTTT; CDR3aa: CASSDWGVSEYF
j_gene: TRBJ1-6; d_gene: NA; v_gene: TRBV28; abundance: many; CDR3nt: TGTGCCAGCAGTGTCGACAAGGGGAGGGAGACCCTCCACTTT; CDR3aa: CASSVDKGRETLHF
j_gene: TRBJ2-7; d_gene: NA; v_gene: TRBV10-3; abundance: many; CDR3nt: TGTGCCATCAGTGAGTCGGAGGGGAAGCAGTACTTC; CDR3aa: CAISESEGKQYF
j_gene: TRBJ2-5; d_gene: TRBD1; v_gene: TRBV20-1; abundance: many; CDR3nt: TGCAGTGCTCCGGGACAGAAAGAAGAGACCCAGTACTTC; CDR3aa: CSAPGQKEETQYF
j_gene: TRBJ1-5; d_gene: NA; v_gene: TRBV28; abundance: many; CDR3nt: TGTGCCAGCAGTTTAGGGGGGGCTGGCAATCAGCCCCAGAATTTT; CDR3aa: CASSLGGAGNQPQNF
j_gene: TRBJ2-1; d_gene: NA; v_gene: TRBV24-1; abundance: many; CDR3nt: TGTGCCACCAGTGATTCCCACCTCGGGGACTACAATGAGCAGTTCTTC; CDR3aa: CATSDSHLGDYNEQFF
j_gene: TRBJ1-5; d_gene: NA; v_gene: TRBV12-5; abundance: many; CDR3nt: TGTGCTAGTGGTATTGATAGCAATCAGCCCCAGCATTTT; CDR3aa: CASGIDSNQPQHF
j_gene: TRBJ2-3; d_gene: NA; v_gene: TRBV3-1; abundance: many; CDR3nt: TGTGCCAGCAGCCAAGTGACGGGAGCGCGGACAGATACGCAGTATTTT; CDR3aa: CASSQVTGARTDTQYF
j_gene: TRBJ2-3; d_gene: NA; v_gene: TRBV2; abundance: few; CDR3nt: TGTGCCAGCAGTGAGCCGGCAGGGGGGAAGGCAGATACGCAGTATTTT; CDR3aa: CASSEPAGGKADTQYF
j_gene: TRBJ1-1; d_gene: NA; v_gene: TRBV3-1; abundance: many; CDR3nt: TGTGCCAGCAGCCAAGATATCCGGCTTGAAGCTTTCTTT; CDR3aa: CASSQDIRLEAFF
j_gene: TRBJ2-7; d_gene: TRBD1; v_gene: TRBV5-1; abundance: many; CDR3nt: TGCGCCAGCAGCTCGGGACAGGGGGCCGTCGAGCAGTACTTC; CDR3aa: CASSSGQGAVEQYF
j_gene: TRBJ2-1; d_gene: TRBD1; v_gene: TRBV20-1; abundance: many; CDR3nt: TGCAGTACCACGACAGGGTTCTATGAGCAGTTCTTC; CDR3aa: CSTTTGFYEQFF
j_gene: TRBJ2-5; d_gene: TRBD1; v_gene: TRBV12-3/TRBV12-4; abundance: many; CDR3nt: TGTGCCAGCAGTTTATCCGGGACAGGGAAAGAGACCCAGTACTTC; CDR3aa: CASSLSGTGKETQYF
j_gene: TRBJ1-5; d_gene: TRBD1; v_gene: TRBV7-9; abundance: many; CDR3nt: TGTGCCAGCAGCTTAGGGTACAGGGGGCGGGTTCAGCCCCAGCATTTT; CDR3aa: CASSLGYRGRVQPQHF
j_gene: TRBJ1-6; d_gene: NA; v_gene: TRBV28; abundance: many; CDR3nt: TGTGCCAGCATCTCACAACGGAGGAGCTCCTATAATTCACCCCTCCACTTT; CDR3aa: CASISQRRSSYNSPLHF
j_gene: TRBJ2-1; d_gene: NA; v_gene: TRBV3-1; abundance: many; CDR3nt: TGTGCCAGCAGCCATGGCGGCTTCTCCTACAATGAGCAGTTCTTC; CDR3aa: CASSHGGFSYNEQFF
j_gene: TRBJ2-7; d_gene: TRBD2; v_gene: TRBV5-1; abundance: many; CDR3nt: TGCGCCAGCAGCCTAGCGGGAGCCCTCGTTGGATACGAGCAGTACTTC; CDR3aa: CASSLAGALVGYEQYF
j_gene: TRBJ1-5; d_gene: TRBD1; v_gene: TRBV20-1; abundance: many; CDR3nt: TGCAGTGCGTGGACAGGGAGCAATCAGCCCCAGCATTTT; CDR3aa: CSAWTGSNQPQHF
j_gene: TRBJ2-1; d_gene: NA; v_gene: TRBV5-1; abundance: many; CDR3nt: TGCGCCAGCAGCCTAAGGCTTCGGGGCGATGAGCAGTTCTTC; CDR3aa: CASSLRLRGDEQFF
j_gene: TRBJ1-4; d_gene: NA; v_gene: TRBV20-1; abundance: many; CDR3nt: TGCAGTGCTATTGCCGGGACGGCTGATGAAAAACTGTTTTTT; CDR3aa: CSAIAGTADEKLFF
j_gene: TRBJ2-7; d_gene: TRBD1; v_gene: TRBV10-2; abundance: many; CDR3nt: TGCGCCAGCACTTTGGATGGGACAGGCCCTACCTACGAGCAGTACTTC; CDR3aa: CASTLDGTGPTYEQYF
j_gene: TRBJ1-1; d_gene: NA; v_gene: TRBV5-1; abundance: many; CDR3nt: TGCGCCAGCAGCTCCCCCGACTTGAACACTGAAGCTTTCTTT; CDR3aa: CASSSPDLNTEAFF
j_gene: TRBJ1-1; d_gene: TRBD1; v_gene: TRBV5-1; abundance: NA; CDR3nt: TGCGCCAGCAGCTTACGTCCCGGGACAGGAGTAGCTTTCTTT; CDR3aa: CASSLRPGTGVAFF
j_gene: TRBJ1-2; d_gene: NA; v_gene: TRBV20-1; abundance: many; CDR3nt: TGCAGTGCTAGAGATTTACAGGGTCAGGGCGATGGCTACACCTTC; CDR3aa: CSARDLQGQGDGYTF
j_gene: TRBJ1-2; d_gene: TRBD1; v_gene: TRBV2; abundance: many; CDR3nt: TGTGCCAGCAGCAGGACAGGGATTGAGTATGGCTACACCTTC; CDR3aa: CASSRTGIEYGYTF
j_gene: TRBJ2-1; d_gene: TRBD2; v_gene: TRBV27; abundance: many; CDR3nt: TGTGCCAGCAACAGTCAACTGACTAGCGACTACAATGAGCAGTTCTTC; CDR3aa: CASNSQLTSDYNEQFF
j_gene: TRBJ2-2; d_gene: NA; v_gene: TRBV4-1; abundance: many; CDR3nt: TGCGCCAGCAGCCAAGGCAGGGAATACACCGGGGAGCTGTTTTTT; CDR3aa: CASSQGREYTGELFF
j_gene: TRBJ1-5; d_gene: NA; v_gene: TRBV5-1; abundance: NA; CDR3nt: TGCGCCAGCAGCTTGGATGGGGGGGTAAATCAGCCCCAGAATTTT; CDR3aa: CASSLDGGVNQPQNF
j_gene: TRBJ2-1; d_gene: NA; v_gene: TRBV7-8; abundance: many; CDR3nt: TGTGCCAGCAGCTTAGTTGGGGGGCCCAACAACAATGAGCAGTTCTTC; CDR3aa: CASSLVGGPNNNEQFF
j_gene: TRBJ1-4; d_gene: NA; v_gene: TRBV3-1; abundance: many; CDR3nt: TGTGCCAGCAGTCTAAGGGGTGATGAAAAACTGTTTTTT; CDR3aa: CASSLRGDEKLFF
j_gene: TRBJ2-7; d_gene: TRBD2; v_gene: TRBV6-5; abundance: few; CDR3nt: TGTGCCAGCCATCCTAGCGGGGCGAAGTACGAGCAGTACTTC; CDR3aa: CASHPSGAKYEQYF
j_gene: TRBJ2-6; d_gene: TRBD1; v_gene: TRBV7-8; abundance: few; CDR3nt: TGTGCCAGCAGCTTAGCGTGGACAGGGGGTTCTGGGGCCAAAGTCCTGACTTTC; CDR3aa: CASSLAWTGGSGAKVLTF
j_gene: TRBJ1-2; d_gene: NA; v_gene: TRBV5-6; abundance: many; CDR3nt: TGTGCCAGCAGCCCTATTCCGGGAGTCTACTTTTATGGCTACACCTTC; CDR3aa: CASSPIPGVYFYGYTF
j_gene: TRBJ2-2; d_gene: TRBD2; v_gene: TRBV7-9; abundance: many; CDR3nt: TGTGCCAGCAGGTTAGCGGGGGAGAACACCGGGGAGCTGTTTTTT; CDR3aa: CASRLAGENTGELFF
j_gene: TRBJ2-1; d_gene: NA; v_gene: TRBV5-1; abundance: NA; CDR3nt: TGCGCCAGCAGCTTAGGGACCCTGGGGAATGAGCAGTTCTTC; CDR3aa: CASSLGTLGNEQFF
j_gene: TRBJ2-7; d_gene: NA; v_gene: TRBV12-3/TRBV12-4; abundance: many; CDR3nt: TGTGCCAGCAGTTGGGCGGGGAACGAGCAGTACTTC; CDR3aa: CASSWAGNEQYF
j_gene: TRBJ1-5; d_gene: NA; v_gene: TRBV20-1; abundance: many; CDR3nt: TGCAGTGCTAGAGGAAGGGGCCAGCCCCAGCATTTT; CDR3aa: CSARGRGQPQHF
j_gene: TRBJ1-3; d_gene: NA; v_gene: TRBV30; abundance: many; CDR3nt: TGTGCCTGGAGCCAGGGGTTAAGTACCCTCTCTGGAAACACCATATATTTT; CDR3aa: CAWSQGLSTLSGNTIYF
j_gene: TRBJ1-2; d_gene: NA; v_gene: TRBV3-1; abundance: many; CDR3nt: TGTGCCAGCAGCCGTGGAATACTGGGCTACACCTTC; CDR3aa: CASSRGILGYTF
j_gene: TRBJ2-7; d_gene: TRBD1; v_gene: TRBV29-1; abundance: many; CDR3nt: TGCAGCGCCGGGGACAGGGCATACGAGCAGTACTTC; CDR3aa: CSAGDRAYEQYF
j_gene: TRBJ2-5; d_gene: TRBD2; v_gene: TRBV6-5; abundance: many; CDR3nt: TGTGCCAGCAGCCTTAGCGGGAGGGGGGAGACCCAGTACTTC; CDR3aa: CASSLSGRGETQYF
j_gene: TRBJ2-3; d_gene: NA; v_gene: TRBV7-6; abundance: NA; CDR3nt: TGTGCCAGCAGCGTGACTTCTTGGGGAGATACGCAGTATTTT; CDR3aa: CASSVTSWGDTQYF
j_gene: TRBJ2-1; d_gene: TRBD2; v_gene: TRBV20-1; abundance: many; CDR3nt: TGCAGTGCTAGAGAGCTCTATCACGATAGCGGGAGGATTAATGAGCAGTTCTTC; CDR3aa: CSARELYHDSGRINEQFF
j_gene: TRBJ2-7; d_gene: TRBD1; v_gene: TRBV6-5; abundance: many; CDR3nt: TGTGCCAGCAGTGCCCGAGCTCCGGGACAGGGGGGTGAGCAGTACTTC; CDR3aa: CASSARAPGQGGEQYF